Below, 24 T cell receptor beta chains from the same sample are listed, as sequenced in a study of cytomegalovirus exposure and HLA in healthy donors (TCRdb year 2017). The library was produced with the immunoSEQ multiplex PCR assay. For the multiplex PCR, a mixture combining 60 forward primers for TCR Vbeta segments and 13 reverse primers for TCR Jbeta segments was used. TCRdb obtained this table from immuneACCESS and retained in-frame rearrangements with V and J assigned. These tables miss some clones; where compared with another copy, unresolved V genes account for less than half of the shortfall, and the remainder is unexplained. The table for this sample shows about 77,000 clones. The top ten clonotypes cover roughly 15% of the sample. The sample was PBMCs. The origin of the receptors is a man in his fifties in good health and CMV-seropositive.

The CDR3 nucleotides are TGTGCCAGCCGGGACAGCTACCAAGAGACCCAGTACTTC. Encoded protein: CASRDSYQETQYF. The chain recombines TRBV19 with TRBJ2-5, with TRBD1 matching 7 bases. CDR1 is LNHDA and CDR2 is SQIVND in the germline V gene (reference sequence). The CDR3 loop spans 13 amino acids. J lost 0 bases, V lost 9 bases, and 4 bases had no gene match.

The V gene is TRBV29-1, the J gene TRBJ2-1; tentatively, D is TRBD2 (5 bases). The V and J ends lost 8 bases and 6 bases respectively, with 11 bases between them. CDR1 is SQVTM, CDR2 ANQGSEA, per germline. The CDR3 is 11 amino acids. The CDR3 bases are TGCAGCCCGGAGGCGGGCAATGAGCAGTTCTTC. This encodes CSPEAGNEQFF.

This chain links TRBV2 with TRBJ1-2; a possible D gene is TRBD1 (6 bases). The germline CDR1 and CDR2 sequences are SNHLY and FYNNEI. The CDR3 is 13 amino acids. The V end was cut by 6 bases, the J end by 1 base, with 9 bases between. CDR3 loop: CASSSGDNYGYTF. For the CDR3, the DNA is TGTGCCAGCAGCTCAGGGGATAACTATGGCTACACCTTC.

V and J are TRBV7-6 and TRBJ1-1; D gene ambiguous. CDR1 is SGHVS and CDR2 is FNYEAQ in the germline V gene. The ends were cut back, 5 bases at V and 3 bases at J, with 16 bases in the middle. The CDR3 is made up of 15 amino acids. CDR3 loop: CASSPGMMEHTEAFF. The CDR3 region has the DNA TGTGCCAGCAGCCCGGGAATGATGGAGCACACTGAAGCTTTCTTT.

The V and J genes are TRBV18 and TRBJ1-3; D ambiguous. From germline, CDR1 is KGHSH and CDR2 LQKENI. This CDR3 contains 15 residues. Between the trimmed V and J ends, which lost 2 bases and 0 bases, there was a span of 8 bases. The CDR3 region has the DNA TGTGCCAGCTCACCAGAACTGATCTCTGGAAACACCATATATTTT. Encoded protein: CASSPELISGNTIYF.

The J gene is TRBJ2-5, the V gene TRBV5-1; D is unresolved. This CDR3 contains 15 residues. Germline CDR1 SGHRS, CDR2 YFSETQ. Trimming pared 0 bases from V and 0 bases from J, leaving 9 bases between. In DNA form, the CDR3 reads TGCGCCAGCAGCTTGGGTAGCCTAGACCAAGAGACCCAGTACTTC. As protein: CASSLGSLDQETQYF. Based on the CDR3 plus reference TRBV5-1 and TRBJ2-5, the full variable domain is KAGVTQTPRYLIKTRGQQVTLSCSPISGHRSVSWYQQTPGQGLQFLFEYFSETQRNKGNFPGRFSGRQFSNSRSEMNVSTLELGDSALYLCASSLGSLDQETQYFGPGTRLLVL.

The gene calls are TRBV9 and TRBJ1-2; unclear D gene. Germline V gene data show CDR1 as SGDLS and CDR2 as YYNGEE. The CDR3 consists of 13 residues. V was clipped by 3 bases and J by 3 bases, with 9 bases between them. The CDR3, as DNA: TGTGCCAGCAGCGGGACTTCCTACTATGGCTACACCTTC. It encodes CASSGTSYYGYTF. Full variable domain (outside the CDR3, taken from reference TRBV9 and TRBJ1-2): DSGVTQTPKHLITATGQRVTLRCSPRSGDLSVYWYQQSLDQGLQFLIQYYNGEERAKGNILERFSAQQFPDLHSELNLSSLELGDSALYFCASSGTSYYGYTFGSGTRLTVV.

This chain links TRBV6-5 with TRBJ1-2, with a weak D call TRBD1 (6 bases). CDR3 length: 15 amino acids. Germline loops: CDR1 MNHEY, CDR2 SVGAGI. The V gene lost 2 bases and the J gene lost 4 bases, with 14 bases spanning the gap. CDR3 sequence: CASSYDLSRGYGYTF. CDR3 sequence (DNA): TGTGCCAGCAGTTACGACCTCTCCAGGGGCTATGGCTACACCTTC.

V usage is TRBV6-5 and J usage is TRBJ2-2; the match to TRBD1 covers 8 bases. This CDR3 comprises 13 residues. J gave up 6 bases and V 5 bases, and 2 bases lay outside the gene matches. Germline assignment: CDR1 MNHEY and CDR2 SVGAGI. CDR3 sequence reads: CASSATGAGELFF. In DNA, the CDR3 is TGTGCCAGCAGTGCGACAGGGGCCGGGGAGCTGTTTTTT.

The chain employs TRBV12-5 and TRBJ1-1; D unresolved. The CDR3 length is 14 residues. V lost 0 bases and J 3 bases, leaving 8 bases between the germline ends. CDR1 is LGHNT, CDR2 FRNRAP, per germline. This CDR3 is CASGLVITDTEAFF. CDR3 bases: TGTGCTAGTGGTTTGGTAATTACAGACACTGAAGCTTTCTTT.

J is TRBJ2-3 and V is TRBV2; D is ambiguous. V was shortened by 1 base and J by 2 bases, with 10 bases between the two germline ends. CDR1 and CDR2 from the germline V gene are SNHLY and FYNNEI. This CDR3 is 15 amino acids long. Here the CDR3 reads CASSEGLLDTDTQYF. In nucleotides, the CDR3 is TGTGCCAGCAGTGAAGGACTTCTCGACACAGATACGCAGTATTTT.

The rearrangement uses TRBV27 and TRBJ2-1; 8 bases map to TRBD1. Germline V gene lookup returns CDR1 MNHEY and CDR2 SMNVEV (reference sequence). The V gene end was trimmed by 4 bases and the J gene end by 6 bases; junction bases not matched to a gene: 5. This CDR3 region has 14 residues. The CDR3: CASSSRTGRNEQFF. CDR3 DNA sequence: TGTGCCAGCAGTTCCCGGACAGGGCGCAATGAGCAGTTCTTC.

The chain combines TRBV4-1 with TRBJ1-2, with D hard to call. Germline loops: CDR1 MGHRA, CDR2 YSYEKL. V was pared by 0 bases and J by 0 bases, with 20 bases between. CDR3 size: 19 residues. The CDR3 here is CASSQDRGGSLQANYGYTF. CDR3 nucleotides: TGCGCCAGCAGCCAAGATCGGGGAGGGAGCTTGCAAGCTAACTATGGCTACACCTTC.

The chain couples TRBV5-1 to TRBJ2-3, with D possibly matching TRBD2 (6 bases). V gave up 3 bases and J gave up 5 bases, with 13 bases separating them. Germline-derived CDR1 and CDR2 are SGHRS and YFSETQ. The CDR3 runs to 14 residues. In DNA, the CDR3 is TGCGCCAGCAGCTCTCCGGGAGTGGAAGATACGCAGTATTTT. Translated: CASSSPGVEDTQYF.

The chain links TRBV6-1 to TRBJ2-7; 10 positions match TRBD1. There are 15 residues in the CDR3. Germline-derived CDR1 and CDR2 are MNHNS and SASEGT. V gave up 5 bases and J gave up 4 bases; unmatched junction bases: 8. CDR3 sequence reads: CASSHLGTGEYEQYV. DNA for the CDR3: TGTGCCAGCAGTCATCTGGGGACAGGGGAGTACGAGCAGTACGTC.

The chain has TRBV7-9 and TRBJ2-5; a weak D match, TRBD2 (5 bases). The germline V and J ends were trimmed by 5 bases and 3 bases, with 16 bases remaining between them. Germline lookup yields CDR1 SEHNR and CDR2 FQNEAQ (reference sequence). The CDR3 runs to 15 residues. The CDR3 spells CASSASRDSKETQYF. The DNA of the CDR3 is TGTGCCAGCAGCGCCTCCCGGGATTCTAAAGAGACCCAGTACTTC.

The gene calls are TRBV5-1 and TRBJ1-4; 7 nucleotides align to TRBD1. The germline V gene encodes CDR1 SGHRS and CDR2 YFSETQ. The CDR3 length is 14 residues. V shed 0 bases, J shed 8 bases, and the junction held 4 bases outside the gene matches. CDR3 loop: CASSLGQGGEKLFF. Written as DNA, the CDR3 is TGCGCCAGCAGCTTGGGACAGGGAGGAGAAAAACTGTTTTTT.

The DNA of the CDR3 is TGTGCCAGCAGTCCGGTAGGGGGATTGACCATATATTTT. It codes for CASSPVGGLTIYF. The chain carries TRBV6-1 and TRBJ1-3; tentative D call: TRBD1 (6 bases). The germline CDR1 and CDR2 sequences are MNHNS and SASEGT. The CDR3 loop spans 13 amino acids. V lost 5 bases and J lost 10, with 15 bases in between.

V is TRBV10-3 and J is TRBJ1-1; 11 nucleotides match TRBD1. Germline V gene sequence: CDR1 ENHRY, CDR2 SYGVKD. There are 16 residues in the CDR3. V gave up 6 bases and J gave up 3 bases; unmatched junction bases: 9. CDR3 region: CAIRPGQGVGYTEAFF. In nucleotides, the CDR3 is TGTGCCATCAGGCCGGGACAGGGGGTGGGGTACACTGAAGCTTTCTTT.

The CDR3 reads CASSPGGAMHEQFF. CDR3 in DNA: TGTGCCAGCAGCCCCGGGGGGGCCATGCATGAGCAGTTCTTC. This rearrangement joins TRBV6-5 to TRBJ2-1; 8 bases are a match to TRBD2. The junction had 9 bases not matched to a gene; V was cut back by 6 bases and J by 8 bases. Germline CDR1 and CDR2: MNHEY and SVGAGI. This CDR3 is built from 14 residues.

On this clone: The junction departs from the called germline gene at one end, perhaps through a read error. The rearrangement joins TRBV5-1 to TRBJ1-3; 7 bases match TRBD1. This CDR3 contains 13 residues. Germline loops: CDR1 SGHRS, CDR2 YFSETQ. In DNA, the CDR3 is TGCGCCAGCAGCTGGGACAGTGGAGACACCATATATTTT. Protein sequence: CASSWDSGDTIYF.

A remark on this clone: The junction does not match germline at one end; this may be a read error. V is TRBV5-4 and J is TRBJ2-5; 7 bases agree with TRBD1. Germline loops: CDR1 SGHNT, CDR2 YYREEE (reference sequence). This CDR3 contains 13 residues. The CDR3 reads CASSLGQQETQYF. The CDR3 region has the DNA TGTGCCAGCAGTTTGGGACAGCAAGAGACCCAGTACTTC.

CDR3 nucleotide sequence: TGTGCCAGCAGTGAAGGGGCAGGGAACACTGAAGCTTTCTTT. Amino acids: CASSEGAGNTEAFF. The chain couples TRBV6-1 to TRBJ1-1; D is ambiguous. Trimming took off 1 base at V and 1 base at J, with 7 bases between the two ends. The CDR3 consists of 14 residues. Germline lookup yields CDR1 MNHNS and CDR2 SASEGT.

For the CDR3, the DNA is TGTGCCAGCAGTTACTCTATCCTATACCAAGAGACCCAGTACTTC. It encodes CASSYSILYQETQYF. The chain uses TRBV6-6 and TRBJ2-5, with D unresolved. From germline, CDR1 is MNHNY and CDR2 SVGAGI (reference sequence). Trimming removed 0 bases from V and 0 bases from J, with 8 bases in between. This CDR3 region has 15 residues.